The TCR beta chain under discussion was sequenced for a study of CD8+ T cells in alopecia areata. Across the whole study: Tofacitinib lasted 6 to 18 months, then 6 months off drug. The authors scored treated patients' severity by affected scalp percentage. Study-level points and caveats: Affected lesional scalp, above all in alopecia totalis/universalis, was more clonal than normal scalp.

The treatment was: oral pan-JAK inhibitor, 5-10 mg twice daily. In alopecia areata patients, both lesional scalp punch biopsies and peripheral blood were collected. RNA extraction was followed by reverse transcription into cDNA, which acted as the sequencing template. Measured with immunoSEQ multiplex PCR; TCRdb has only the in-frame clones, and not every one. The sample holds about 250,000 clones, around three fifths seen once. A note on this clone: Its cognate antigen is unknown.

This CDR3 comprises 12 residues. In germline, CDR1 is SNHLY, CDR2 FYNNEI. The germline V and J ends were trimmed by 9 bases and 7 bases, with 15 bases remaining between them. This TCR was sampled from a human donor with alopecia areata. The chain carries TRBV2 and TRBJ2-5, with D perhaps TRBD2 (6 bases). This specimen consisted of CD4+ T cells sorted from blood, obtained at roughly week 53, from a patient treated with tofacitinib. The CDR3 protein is CASHSAGGTQYF. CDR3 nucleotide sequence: TGTGCCAGTCATTCCGCCGGGGGGACCCAGTACTTC.